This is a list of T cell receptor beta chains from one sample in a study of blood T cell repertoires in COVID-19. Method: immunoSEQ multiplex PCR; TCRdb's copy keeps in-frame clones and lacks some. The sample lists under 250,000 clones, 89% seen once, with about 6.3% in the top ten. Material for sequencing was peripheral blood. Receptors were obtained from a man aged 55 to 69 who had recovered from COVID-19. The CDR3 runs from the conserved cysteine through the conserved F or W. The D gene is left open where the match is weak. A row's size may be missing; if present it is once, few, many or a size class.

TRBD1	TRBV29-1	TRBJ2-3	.	TGCAGCGTTGAACCCACAGGGGGTGGCACAGATACGCAGTATTTT	CSVEPTGGGTDTQYF
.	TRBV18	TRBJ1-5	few	TGTGCCAGCTCACCATTTGCGGACGGCGGACTTCAGCCCCAGCATTTT	CASSPFADGGLQPQHF
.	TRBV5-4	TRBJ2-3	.	TGTGCCAGCAGCTCGACTAGGACAACAGATACGCAGTATTTT	CASSSTRTTDTQYF
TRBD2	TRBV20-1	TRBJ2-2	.	TGCAGTGCTAGTCGACTAGCGGGGGGCATCGGGGAGCTGTTTTTT	CSASRLAGGIGELFF
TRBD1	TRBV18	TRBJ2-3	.	TGTGCCAGCTCACCATCAGGGGGTGATACGCAGTATTTT	CASSPSGGDTQYF
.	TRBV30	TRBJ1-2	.	TGTGCCTGGAGTAAAGGACAGCGCAGCCATGGCTACACCTTC	CAWSKGQRSHGYTF
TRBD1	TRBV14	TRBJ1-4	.	TGTGCCAGCAGCCGGAGCAGGGGGGAACTGTTTTTT	CASSRSRGELFF
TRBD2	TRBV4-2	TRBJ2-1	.	TGTGCCAGCAGCCAAGGACTAGCGGGAGGCAATGAGCAGTTCTTC	CASSQGLAGGNEQFF
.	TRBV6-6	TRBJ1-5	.	TGTGCCAGTATGGACAATTCTATTTTCAGGCCCCAGCATTTT	CASMDNSIFRPQHF
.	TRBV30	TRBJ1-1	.	TGTGCCTGGAGTTGGGCAGAAAACACTGAAGCTTTCTTT	CAWSWAENTEAFF
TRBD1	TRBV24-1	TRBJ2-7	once	TGTGCCACCAGTGACCGGACAGGGTCCGACGAGCAGTACTTC	CATSDRTGSDEQYF
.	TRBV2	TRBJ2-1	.	TGTGCCAGCAATGCGATGATTTCGAATGAGCAGTTCTTC	CASNAMISNEQFF
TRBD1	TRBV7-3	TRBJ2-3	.	TGTGCCAGCAGCAAGGGACAGGGGAGAACAGATACGCAGTATTTT	CASSKGQGRTDTQYF
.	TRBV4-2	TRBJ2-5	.	TGTGCCAGCAGCCAAGGCTATGAGACCCAGTACTTC	CASSQGYETQYF
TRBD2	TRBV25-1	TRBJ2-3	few	TGTGCCAGCAGTGATCGAAGAACAGTAGCGGGTACAGATACGCAGTATTTT	CASSDRRTVAGTDTQYF
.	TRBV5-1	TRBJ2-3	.	TGCGCCAGCAGCGCAGGGACTTCACGAGGCACAGATACGCAGTATTTT	CASSAGTSRGTDTQYF
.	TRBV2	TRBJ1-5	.	TGTGCCAGCAGGGTCTATAGCAATCAGCCCCAGCATTTT	CASRVYSNQPQHF
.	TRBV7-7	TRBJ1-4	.	TGTGCGACGGGTCGAGATGGGGGGACTAATGAAAAACTGTTTTTT	CATGRDGGTNEKLFF
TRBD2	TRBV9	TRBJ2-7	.	TGTGCCAGCAGCGGCTATGGGACTAGCGCGTCGTACGAGCAGTACTTC	CASSGYGTSASYEQYF
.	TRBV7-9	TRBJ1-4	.	TGTGCCAGCAGCCCACTCCCTGGGAGGGCCGGCGATGAAAAACTGTTTTTT	CASSPLPGRAGDEKLFF
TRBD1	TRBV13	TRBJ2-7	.	TGTGCCAGCAGCTTAAGGACAGGGTACTCCTACGAGCAGTACTTC	CASSLRTGYSYEQYF
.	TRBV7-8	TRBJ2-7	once	TGTGCCAGCAGCCTTCCACGAGCCGAGCAGTACTTC	CASSLPRAEQYF
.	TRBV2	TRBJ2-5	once	TGTGCCAGCAGTAACCGGAGGGCGGCAGAGACCCAGTACTTC	CASSNRRAAETQYF
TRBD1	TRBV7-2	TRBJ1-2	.	TGTGCCAGCAGCGCCGGACAGGGAAGAGGCTACACCTTC	CASSAGQGRGYTF
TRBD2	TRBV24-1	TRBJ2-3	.	TGTGCCACTGCTGAACCGGGACTACTCACAGATACGCAGTATTTT	CATAEPGLLTDTQYF
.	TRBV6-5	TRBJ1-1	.	TGTGCCAGCAGTACCCCGCCCAGAATGAACACTGAAGCTTTCTTT	CASSTPPRMNTEAFF
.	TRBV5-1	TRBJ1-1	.	TGCGCCAGCAGCCGGAGACGGGAGAACACTGAAGCTTTCTTT	CASSRRRENTEAFF
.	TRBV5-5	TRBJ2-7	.	TGTGCCAGCAGTGCAGGGTTTTCCTACGAGCAGTACTTC	CASSAGFSYEQYF
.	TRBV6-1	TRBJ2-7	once	TGTGCCAGCAGCGAAGATCGAGGGTTGTACTTC	CASSEDRGLYF
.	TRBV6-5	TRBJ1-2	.	TGTGCCAGCATTCTCGACAGGAACTATGGCTACACCTTC	CASILDRNYGYTF
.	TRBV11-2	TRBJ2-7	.	TGTGCCAGCAGCTTAGATAGGACAATCTACGAGCAGTACTTC	CASSLDRTIYEQYF
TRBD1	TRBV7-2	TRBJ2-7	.	TGTGCCAGCAGGGATACAGGGGGCTACAGCTCCTACGAGCAGTACTTC	CASRDTGGYSSYEQYF
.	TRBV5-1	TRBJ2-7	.	TGCGCCAGCAGCTTGAGCCCGAGCGTGTACGAGCAGTACTTC	CASSLSPSVYEQYF
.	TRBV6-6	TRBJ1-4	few	TGTGCCAGCAGAAATCAGGGTTACCCAACTAATGAAAAACTGTTTTTT	CASRNQGYPTNEKLFF
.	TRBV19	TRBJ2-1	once	TGTGCCAGTAATAATGGGGAGATCAGGTACAATGAGCAGTTCTTC	CASNNGEIRYNEQFF
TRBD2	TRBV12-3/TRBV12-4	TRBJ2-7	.	TGTGCCAGCAGGACTAGCGGAACCTACGAGCAGTACTTC	CASRTSGTYEQYF
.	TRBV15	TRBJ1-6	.	TGTGCCACCAGCAGCGCCCAGAATTATAATTCACCCCTCCACTTT	CATSSAQNYNSPLHF
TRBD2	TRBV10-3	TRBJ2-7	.	TGTGCCATCAGTGAGTCTTTGGGACTAGCGAACCCCTACGAGCAGTACTTC	CAISESLGLANPYEQYF
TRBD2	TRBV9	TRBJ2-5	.	TGTGCCAGCAGCATGACTAGCGGGGTGGCAGAGACCCAGTACTTC	CASSMTSGVAETQYF
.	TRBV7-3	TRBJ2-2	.	TGTGCCAGCAGCTTACAGGGAATCGCGAACACCGGGGAGCTGTTTTTT	CASSLQGIANTGELFF
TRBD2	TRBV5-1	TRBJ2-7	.	TGCGCCAGCAGCTTACTAGCGGGAGTTTACTACGAGCAGTACTTC	CASSLLAGVYYEQYF
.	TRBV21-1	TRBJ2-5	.	TGTGCCAGCAGCAAGGGACAGGGAAAATTACCAGGTAGGGAGACCCAGTACTTC	CASSKGQGKLPGRETQYF
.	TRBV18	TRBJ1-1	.	TGTGCCAGCTCACCCCTGGCAGGGGAACACGCCGTAGCTTTCTTT	CASSPLAGEHAVAFF
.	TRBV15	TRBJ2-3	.	TGTGCCACAACAAGGGGCGTAGATACGCAGTATTTT	CATTRGVDTQYF
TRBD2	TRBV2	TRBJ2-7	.	TGTGCCAGCAGCCTGGGACTACTTATCGCCGAGCAGTACTTC	CASSLGLLIAEQYF
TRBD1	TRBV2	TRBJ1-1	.	TGTGCCAGCAGAGGACAGGGGGTGGTTGGAGCTTTCTTT	CASRGQGVVGAFF
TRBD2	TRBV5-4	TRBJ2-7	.	TGTGCCAGCAGCCCCTCTGCTAGCGGGGGCTCCTACGAGCAGTACTTC	CASSPSASGGSYEQYF
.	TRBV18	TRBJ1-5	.	TGTGCCAGCTCATCCTCTCGGGGTTTAGATCAGCCCCAGCATTTT	CASSSSRGLDQPQHF
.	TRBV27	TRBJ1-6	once	TGTGCCAGCAGTTCGGAGAGAGGTTCACCCCTCCACTTT	CASSSERGSPLHF
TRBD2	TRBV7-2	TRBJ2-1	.	TGTGCCAGCAGCTCCTATCGACTAGCAACATCGGGTGAGCAGTTCTTC	CASSSYRLATSGEQFF
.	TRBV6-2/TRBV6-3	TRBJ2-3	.	TGTGCCAGCAGTAAGGGCGGGAGCACAGATACGCAGTATTTT	CASSKGGSTDTQYF
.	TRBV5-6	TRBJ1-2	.	TGTGCCAGCAGGCGGGGCCAAACCTATGGCTACACCTTC	CASRRGQTYGYTF
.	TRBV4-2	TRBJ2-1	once	TGTGCCAGCAGCCAAGAGCTTGTTGGGACATCCTACAATGAGCAGTTCTTC	CASSQELVGTSYNEQFF
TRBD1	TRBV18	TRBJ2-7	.	TGTGCCAGCTCACCACTTGGGACAGGGGTTATGGCCTACGAGCAGTACTTC	CASSPLGTGVMAYEQYF
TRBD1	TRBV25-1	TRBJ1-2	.	TGTGCCAGCAGGTGGGGACAGGGAGATGGCTACACCTTC	CASRWGQGDGYTF
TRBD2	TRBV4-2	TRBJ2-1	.	TGTGCCAGCAGCCCTCGGACTAGCGGGAGATACAATGAGCAGTTCTTC	CASSPRTSGRYNEQFF
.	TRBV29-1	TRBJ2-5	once	TGCAGCGTTGCCAGGGGCCAAGAGACCCAGTACTTC	CSVARGQETQYF
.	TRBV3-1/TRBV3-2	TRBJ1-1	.	TGTGCCAGCAGCCAAGATGGGAGGTCGGCTTTCTTT	CASSQDGRSAFF
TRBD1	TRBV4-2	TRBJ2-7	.	TGTGCCAGCAGCCAAGATGGACTCTCCGCAGGGGGTCGCTACGAGCAGTACTTC	CASSQDGLSAGGRYEQYF
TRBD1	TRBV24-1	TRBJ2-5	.	TGTGCCACCAGTGACCGACCGGGACAGGGGTCCCAAGAGACCCAGTACTTC	CATSDRPGQGSQETQYF